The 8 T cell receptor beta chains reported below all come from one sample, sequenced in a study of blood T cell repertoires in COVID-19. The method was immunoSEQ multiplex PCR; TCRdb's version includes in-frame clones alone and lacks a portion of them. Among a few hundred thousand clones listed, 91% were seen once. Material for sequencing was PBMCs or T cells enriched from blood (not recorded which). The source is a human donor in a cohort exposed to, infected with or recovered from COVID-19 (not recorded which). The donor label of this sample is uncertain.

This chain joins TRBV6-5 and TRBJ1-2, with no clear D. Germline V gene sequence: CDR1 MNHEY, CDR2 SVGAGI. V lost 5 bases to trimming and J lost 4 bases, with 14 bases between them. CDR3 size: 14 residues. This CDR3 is CASSLRPTIYGYTF. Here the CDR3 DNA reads TGTGCCAGCAGTCTTCGTCCTACTATCTATGGCTACACCTTC.

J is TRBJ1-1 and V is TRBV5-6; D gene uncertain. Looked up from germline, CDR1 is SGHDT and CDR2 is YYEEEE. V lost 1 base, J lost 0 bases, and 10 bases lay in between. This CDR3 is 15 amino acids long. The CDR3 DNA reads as TGTGCCAGCAGCTTGTTTTTTACAGTGAACACTGAAGCTTTCTTT. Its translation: CASSLFFTVNTEAFF.

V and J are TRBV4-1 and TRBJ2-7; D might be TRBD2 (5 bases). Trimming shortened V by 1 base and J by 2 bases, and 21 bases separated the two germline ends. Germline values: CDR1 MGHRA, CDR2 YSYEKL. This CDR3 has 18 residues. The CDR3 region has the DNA TGCGCCAGCAGCCAAGGACCCAAGGGATCATTCGGGACCTACGAGCAGTACTTC. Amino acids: CASSQGPKGSFGTYEQYF.

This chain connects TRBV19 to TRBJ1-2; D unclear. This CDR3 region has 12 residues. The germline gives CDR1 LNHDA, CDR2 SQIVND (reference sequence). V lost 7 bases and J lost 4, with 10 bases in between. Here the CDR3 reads CASTGIFYGYTF. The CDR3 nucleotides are TGTGCCAGTACAGGCATCTTCTATGGCTACACCTTC. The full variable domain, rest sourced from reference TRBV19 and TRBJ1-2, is DGGITQSPKYLFRKEGQNVTLSCEQNLNHDAMYWYRQDPGQGLRLIYYSQIVNDFQKGDIAEGYSVSREKKESFPLTVTSAQKNPTAFYLCASTGIFYGYTFGSGTRLTVV.

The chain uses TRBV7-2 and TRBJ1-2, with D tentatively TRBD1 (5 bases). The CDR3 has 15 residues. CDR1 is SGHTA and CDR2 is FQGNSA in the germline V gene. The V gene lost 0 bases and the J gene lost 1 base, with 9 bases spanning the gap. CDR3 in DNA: TGTGCCAGCAGCTTAGCGGCGGGGGGTAACTATGGCTACACCTTC. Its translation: CASSLAAGGNYGYTF.

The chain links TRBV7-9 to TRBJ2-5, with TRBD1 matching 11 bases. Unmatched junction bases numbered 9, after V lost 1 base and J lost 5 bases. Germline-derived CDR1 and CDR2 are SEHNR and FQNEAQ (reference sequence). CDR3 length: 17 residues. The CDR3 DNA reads TGTGCCAGCAGCTTAGATTCGGACAGGGGGCGCGGGGAGACCCAGTACTTC. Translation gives CASSLDSDRGRGETQYF.

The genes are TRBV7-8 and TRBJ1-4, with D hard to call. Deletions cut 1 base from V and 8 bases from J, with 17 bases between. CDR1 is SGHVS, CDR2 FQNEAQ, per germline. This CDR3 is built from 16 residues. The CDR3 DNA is TGTGCCAGCAGCTTAGGGCCGGGAGATGCCTGGGAAAAACTGTTTTTT. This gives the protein CASSLGPGDAWEKLFF.

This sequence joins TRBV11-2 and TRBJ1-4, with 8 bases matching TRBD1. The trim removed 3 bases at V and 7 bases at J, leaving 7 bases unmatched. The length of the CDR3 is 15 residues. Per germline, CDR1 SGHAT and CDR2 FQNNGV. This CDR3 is CASSLAGTGGEKLFF. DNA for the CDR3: TGTGCCAGCAGCTTGGCCGGGACAGGAGGTGAAAAACTGTTTTTT.